This TCR beta chain was recorded in a study of blood T cell repertoires in COVID-19. Study details: Whether acute or convalescent, the COVID-19 samples came from the United States, Italy and Spain.

The table came from immunoSEQ multiplex PCR; TCRdb's copy has only in-frame clones and leaves some out. Found here are approximately 200,000 clones, around 87% of them singletons; the top ten hold about 6%. CDR1 and CDR2 from the germline V gene are SGHDN and FVKESK. The CDR3 is 18 amino acids. V gave up 4 bases and J gave up 0 bases, with 21 bases separating them. The rearrangement links TRBV14 to TRBJ1-1; D unresolved. The source is a man in his 60s who had recovered from COVID-19. The sample was peripheral blood. This chain's CDR3 is CASSPGWGVSVMNTEAFF. CDR3 bases: TGTGCCAGCAGCCCGGGATGGGGTGTTTCAGTAATGAACACTGAAGCTTTCTTT.